This TCR beta chain was recovered during a study of Graves' ophthalmopathy and Graves' hyperthyroidism. The authors amplified TCR beta CDR3 regions from RNA transcripts. First-round RT-PCR relied on HTBI primers, and a second-round multiplex PCR came next. In TCRdb, the multiplex PCR reads were re-called with MiXCR into one record per CDR3 protein. Among 500,000 to 700,000 distinct CDR3 sequences listed, about a fifth were seen once. From germline, CDR1 is MNHEY and CDR2 SVGEGT. V dropped 6 bases and J dropped 3; count of bases not matched to a gene: 17. The CDR3 consists of 18 residues. This TCR was sampled from a young woman with stable Graves' hyperthyroidism. Some clones in this sample may be carry-over from other donors' samples. V is TRBV6-2 or TRBV6-3 and J is TRBJ2-7; 10 bases line up with TRBD1. Material: peripheral blood. CDR3 DNA: TGTGCCAGCAGATTCAACCGGGACAGGGGCGCGCTGTACTACGAGCAGTACTTC. This codes for CASRFNRDRGALYYEQYF.